The entry that follows covers one T cell receptor (beta chain) sequence. This sample was taken from a study of control samples from healthy donors and cancer patients. This CDR3 region has 15 residues. Germline CDR1 is SGHRS and CDR2 is YFSETQ. V gave up 3 bases and J gave up 0 bases; unmatched junction bases: 5. Profiling relied on immunoSEQ multiplex PCR, and the TCRdb table lists in-frame clones only, not all of them. The repertoire holds roughly 130,000 clones, with around 93% as singletons. This receptor was taken from a man younger than 35 in good health. The chain has TRBV5-1 and TRBJ1-2; 7 positions agree with TRBD1. Sequencing was performed on blood. The CDR3 is CASSWRDSANYGYTF. As DNA, the CDR3 is TGCGCCAGCAGCTGGAGGGACAGCGCTAACTATGGCTACACCTTC.